One sample yielded the 3 T cell receptor beta chains listed below, sequenced in a study of blood T cell repertoires in COVID-19. Assay: immunoSEQ multiplex PCR; the TCRdb copy retains only in-frame clones and omits some. The table includes some 150,000 clones, roughly 77% detected once. Input material: peripheral blood. Receptor source: an older woman with COVID-19, enrolled during active disease.

The rearrangement links TRBV25-1 to TRBJ1-1, with a tentative D call TRBD1 (5 bases). Germline V CDR1 and CDR2: MGHDK, SYGVNS. CDR3 length: 15 amino acids. V dropped 1 base and J dropped 4 bases, with 13 bases sitting between them. The CDR3 DNA follows: TGTGCCAGCAGTGAATCCGGGGGGTCGGGCACTGAAGCTTTCTTT. Protein product: CASSESGGSGTEAFF.

This clone showed up just a few times. The genes are TRBV19 and TRBJ1-1, with D possibly TRBD1 on 5 matching bases. Germline V gives CDR1 LNHDA, CDR2 SQIVND (reference sequence). Trimming cost V 6 bases and J 0 bases, with 11 bases left between them. The CDR3 totals 14 residues. This CDR3 is CASRTTALNTEAFF. In nucleotides, the CDR3 is TGTGCCAGTAGGACGACAGCCCTGAACACTGAAGCTTTCTTT.

The rearrangement links TRBV6-5 to TRBJ1-6, with a possible D match to TRBD1 (5 bases). The CDR3 spans 13 residues. CDR1 is MNHEY, CDR2 SVGAGI, per germline. V dropped 7 bases and J dropped 6 bases, with 10 bases sitting between them. The CDR3 protein is CASNQGGNSPLHF. The CDR3, as DNA: TGTGCCAGCAACCAGGGTGGTAATTCACCCCTCCACTTT.